This TCR beta chain was recorded in a study of regulatory T cells in long-lasting Graves disease. Time point denoted: newly diagnosed GD, antithyroid drugs for less than 3 months. Isolated PBMC RNA provided the starting material for the TCR library. CDR3 regions were amplified by Arm-PCR using iRepertoire HTBI primers to build TCR beta libraries. Original processing methods: Across samples, around 60 TRBV and around 14 TRBJ segments were found. TCRdb ran MiXCR on the multiplex PCR reads and lists one entry per CDR3 protein. The V and J calls come from TCRdb's annotation, not from the publication. The sample contains 520,000 or so distinct CDR3 sequences, about 11% of which appear only once. In this sample, this clonotype turned up many times. This sample was also put to use in a study of T cells in Graves' hyperthyroidism and ophthalmopathy. This second study says: The primer set for the first-round RT-PCR of the TCR CDR3 was HTBI.

The sample in question was peripheral blood mononuclear cells (PBMCs), obtained at new diagnosis, from a patient treated with antithyroid drugs. The sequence came from a woman in her 30s with Graves disease.

CDR3 DNA sequence: TGTGCCAGCAGAGCGGCCAGGGGTGAGACCCAGTACTTC. As protein: CASRAARGETQYF. The V call is TRBV2, the J call TRBJ2-5; D is possibly TRBD1 (6 bases). The CDR3 sequence is 13 residues long. CDR1 is SNHLY and CDR2 is FYNNEI in the germline V gene. V was shortened by 6 bases and J by 5 bases, with 13 bases between the two germline ends. The whole variable domain, remainder taken from reference TRBV2 and TRBJ2-5, is EPEVTQTPSHQVTQMGQEVILRCVPISNHLYFYWYRQILGQKVEFLVSFYNNEISEKSEIFDDQFSVERPDGSNFTLKIRSTKLEDSAMYFCASRAARGETQYFGPGTRLLVL.